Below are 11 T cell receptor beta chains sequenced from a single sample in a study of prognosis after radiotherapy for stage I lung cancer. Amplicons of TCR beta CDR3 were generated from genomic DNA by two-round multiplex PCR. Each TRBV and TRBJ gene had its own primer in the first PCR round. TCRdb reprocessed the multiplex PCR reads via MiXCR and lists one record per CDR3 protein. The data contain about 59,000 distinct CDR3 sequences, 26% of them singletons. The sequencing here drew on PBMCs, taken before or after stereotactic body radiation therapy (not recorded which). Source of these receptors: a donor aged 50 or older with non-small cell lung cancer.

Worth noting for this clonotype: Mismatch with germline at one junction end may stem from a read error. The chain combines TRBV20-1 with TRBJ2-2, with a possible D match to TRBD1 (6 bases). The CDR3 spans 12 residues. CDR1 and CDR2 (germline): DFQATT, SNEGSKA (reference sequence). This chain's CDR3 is CGVVRDTWDLFF. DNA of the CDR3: TGCGGGGTGGTGAGGGACACCTGGGACCTGTTTTTT.

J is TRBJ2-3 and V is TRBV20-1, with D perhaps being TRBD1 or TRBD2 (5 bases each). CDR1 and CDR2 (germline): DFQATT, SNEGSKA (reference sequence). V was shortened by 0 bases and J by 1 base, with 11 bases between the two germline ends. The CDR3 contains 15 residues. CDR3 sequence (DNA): TGCAGTGCTAGAGACGGGGTGGGGGGCACAGATACGCAGTATTTT. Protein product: CSARDGVGGTDTQYF.

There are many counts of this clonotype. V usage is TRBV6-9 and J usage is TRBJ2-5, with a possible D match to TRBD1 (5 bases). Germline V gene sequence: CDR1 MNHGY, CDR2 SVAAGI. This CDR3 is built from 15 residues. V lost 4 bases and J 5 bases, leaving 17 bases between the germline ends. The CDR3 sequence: CASSWAGPYRETQYF. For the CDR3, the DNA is TGTGCCAGCAGTTGGGCAGGGCCCTACCGGGAGACCCAGTACTTC.

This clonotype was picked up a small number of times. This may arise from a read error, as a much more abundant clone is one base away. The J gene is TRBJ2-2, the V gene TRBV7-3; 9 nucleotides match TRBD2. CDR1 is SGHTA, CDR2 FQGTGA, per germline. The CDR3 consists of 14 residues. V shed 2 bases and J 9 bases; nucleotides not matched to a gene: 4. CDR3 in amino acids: CASSLAGGPRELFF. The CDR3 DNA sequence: TGTGCCAGCAGCTTAGCGGGGGGGCCCCGGGAGCTGTTTTTT.

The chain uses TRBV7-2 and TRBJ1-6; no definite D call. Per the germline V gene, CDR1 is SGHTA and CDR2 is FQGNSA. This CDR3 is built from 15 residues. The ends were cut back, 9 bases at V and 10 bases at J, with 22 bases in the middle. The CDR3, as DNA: TGTGCCAGAAGACCATTCCGGACGGACGAATCACCCCTCCACTTT. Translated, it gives CARRPFRTDESPLHF. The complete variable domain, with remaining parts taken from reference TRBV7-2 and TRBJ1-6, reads GAGVSQSPSNKVTEKGKDVELRCDPISGHTALYWYRQSLGQGLEFLIYFQGNSAPDKSGLPSDRFSAERTGGSVSTLTIQRTQQEDSAVYLCARRPFRTDESPLHFGNGTRLTVT.

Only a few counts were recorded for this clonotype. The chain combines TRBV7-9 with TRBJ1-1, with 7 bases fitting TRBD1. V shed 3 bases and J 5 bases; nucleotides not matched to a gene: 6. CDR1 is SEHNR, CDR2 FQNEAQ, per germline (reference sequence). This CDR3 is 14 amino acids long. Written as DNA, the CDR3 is TGTGCCAGCAGCTTTCGGAGGGGGCAGACTGAAGCTTTCTTT. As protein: CASSFRRGQTEAFF.

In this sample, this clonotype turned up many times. CDR3 sequence reads: CAWSVGYQQPQHF. The CDR3 bases are TGTGCCTGGAGTGTCGGGTATCAGCAGCCCCAGCATTTT. The rearrangement joins TRBV30 to TRBJ1-5; D is unresolved. CDR1 is GTSNPN and CDR2 is SVGIG in the germline V gene (reference sequence). CDR3 length equals 13 residues. V was clipped by 0 bases and J by 7 bases, with 10 bases between them.

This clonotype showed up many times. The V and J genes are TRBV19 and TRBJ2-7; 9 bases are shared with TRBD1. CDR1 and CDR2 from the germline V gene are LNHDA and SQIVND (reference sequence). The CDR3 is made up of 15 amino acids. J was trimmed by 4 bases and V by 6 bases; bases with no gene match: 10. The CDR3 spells CASSKPGQGWYEQYF. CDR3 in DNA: TGTGCCAGTAGCAAACCGGGACAGGGTTGGTACGAGCAGTACTTC.

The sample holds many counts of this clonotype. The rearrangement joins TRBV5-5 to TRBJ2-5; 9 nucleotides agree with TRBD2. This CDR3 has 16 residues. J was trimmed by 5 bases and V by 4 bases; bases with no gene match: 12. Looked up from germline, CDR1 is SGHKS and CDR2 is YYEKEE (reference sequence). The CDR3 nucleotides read TGTGCCAGCAGCCTCTCCATAGCGGGGGAGAGGGAGACCCAGTACTTC. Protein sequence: CASSLSIAGERETQYF. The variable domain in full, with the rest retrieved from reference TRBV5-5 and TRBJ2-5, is DAGVTQSPTHLIKTRGQQVTLRCSPISGHKSVSWYQQVLGQGPQFIFQYYEKEERGRGNFPDRFSARQFPNYSSELNVNALLLGDSALYLCASSLSIAGERETQYFGPGTRLLVL.

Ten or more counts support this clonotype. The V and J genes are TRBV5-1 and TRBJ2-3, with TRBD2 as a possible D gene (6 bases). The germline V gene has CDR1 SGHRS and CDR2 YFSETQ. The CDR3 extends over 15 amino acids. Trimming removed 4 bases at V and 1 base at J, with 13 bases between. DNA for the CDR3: TGCGCCAGCAGCCTTGTTGGCGGGGGCACAGATACGCAGTATTTT. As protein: CASSLVGGGTDTQYF. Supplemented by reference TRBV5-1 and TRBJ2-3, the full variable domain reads KAGVTQTPRYLIKTRGQQVTLSCSPISGHRSVSWYQQTPGQGLQFLFEYFSETQRNKGNFPGRFSGRQFSNSRSEMNVSTLELGDSALYLCASSLVGGGTDTQYFGPGTRLTVL.

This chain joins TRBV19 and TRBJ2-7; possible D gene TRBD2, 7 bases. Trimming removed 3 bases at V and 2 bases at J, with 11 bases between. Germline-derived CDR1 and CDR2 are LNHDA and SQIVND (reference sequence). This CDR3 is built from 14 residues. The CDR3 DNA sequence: TGTGCCAGTAGTATCGTGCGGGGGCCCTACGAGCAGTACTTC. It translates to CASSIVRGPYEQYF.